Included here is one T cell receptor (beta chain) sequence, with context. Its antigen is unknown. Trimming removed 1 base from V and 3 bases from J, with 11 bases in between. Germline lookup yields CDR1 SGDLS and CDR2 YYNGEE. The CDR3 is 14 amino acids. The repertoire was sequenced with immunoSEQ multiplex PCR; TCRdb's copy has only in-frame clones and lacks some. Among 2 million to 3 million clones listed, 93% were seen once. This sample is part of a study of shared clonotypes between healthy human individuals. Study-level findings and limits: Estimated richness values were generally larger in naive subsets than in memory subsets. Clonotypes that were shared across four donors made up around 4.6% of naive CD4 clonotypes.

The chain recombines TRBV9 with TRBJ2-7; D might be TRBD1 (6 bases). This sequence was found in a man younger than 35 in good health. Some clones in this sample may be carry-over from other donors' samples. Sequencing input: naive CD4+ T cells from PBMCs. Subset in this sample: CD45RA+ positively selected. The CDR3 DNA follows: TGTGCCAGCAGCGTAACAGGGCACAACTACGAGCAGTACTTC. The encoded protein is CASSVTGHNYEQYF.